This is a list of T cell receptor beta chains from one sample in a study of blood T cell repertoires in COVID-19. The assay was immunoSEQ multiplex PCR, and TCRdb's table has in-frame clones only and misses some. Of about 210,000 clones detected, roughly 80% appear once; the ten largest clones hold around 6.9%. Sequences were obtained from peripheral blood. All receptors come from a man aged 60 to 75 with acute or convalescent COVID-19. Both conserved end residues are part of each CDR3. The order of the fields is V gene, J gene, CDR3 protein.

TRBV5-1,TRBJ1-1,CASGTGTTSDRHTEAFF
TRBV24-1,TRBJ2-2,CATSDWRNTGELFF
TRBV5-4,TRBJ2-2,CASSLRQGAGELFF
TRBV6-5,TRBJ2-7,CASSYSGQRAYEQYF
TRBV30,TRBJ2-2,CAWSVGDYTGELFF
TRBV9,TRBJ1-6,CASSQTGKSPLHF
TRBV5-6,TRBJ2-5,CASSLGAKETQYF
TRBV5-1,TRBJ2-7,CASSPRLGSGAQYF
TRBV4-1,TRBJ2-2,CASSRTGNTGELFF
TRBV2,TRBJ1-6,CASSALGGRGSPLHF
TRBV27,TRBJ2-1,CASSLWVAGGPGEQFF
TRBV6-5,TRBJ1-1,CASRPLQGNTEAFF
TRBV5-1,TRBJ2-4,CASSPGLALVLYRENIQYF
TRBV14,TRBJ1-2,CASSLQGIYGYTF
TRBV27,TRBJ1-2,CASSYRGRLPYGYTF
TRBV5-1,TRBJ2-1,CASSLAGSVWDEQFF
TRBV11-3,TRBJ2-3,CASSAGTSFQDTQYF
TRBV9,TRBJ1-2,CASSVGAAGPDYGYTF
TRBV6-5,TRBJ2-7,CASMGTSGAYEQYF
TRBV27,TRBJ2-5,CASRRLTGVVETQYF
TRBV18,TRBJ2-7,CASSPLQAYEQYF
TRBV29-1,TRBJ2-7,CSVPSAGGLEQYF
TRBV4-3,TRBJ2-3,CASSQDSRGHTDTQYF
TRBV2,TRBJ2-1,CASSVGQVYNEQFF
TRBV11-2,TRBJ1-3,CASSGQGFGNTIYF
TRBV18,TRBJ2-7,CASSPDTYEQYF
TRBV3-1/TRBV3-2,TRBJ1-4,CASSQDMTDEKLFF
TRBV6-5,TRBJ1-1,CASSYRTGTRNTEAFF
TRBV29-1,TRBJ2-2,CSVSGTDSAGELFF
TRBV29-1,TRBJ1-1,CSVSYDRGLVAFF
TRBV19,TRBJ2-1,CASKKREAAIYNEQFF
TRBV9,TRBJ1-3,CASSVGGLPSGNTIYF
TRBV3-1/TRBV3-2,TRBJ2-1,CASSQDTPPSDRLADNPYNEQFF
TRBV5-1,TRBJ1-2,CASSLNAGYGYTF
TRBV12-3/TRBV12-4,TRBJ2-1,CASSQGSYNEQFF
TRBV6-4,TRBJ2-1,CASSVGEGGQQFF
TRBV4-3,TRBJ2-5,CASSRSSQSTGIKGETQYF
TRBV6-5,TRBJ1-3,CASSYDRVGNTIYF
TRBV9,TRBJ2-1,CASSVEGTRYNEQFF
TRBV7-2,TRBJ2-7,CASSLAQDYTYEQYF
TRBV4-1,TRBJ2-1,CASSQVLGTSELNEQFF
TRBV4-1,TRBJ1-6,CASSQGIFGLQGINNSPLHF
TRBV29-1,TRBJ1-1,CSVEGGLVAFF
TRBV19,TRBJ1-2,CATAPRDRDNYGYTF
TRBV24-1,TRBJ2-3,CATSDLPRVEDTQYF
TRBV7-8,TRBJ1-5,CASSTGTGDQPQHF
TRBV6-1,TRBJ1-5,CASSEISGHSNQPQHF
TRBV11-3,TRBJ2-2,CASSLFAGGGTGELFF
TRBV19,TRBJ2-1,CASSHPPAGYEQFF
TRBV20-1,TRBJ2-1,CSASDSGRAVRWGEQFF
TRBV10-3,TRBJ1-2,CAISEVVGSLYGYTF
TRBV11-2,TRBJ2-7,CASSLIGVGGYEQYF
TRBV5-1,TRBJ2-7,CASSLDLAVYEQYF
TRBV5-6,TRBJ2-1,CASSFGQTYNEQFF